The subject of this entry is one T cell receptor (beta chain). Germline assignment: CDR1 SGHAT and CDR2 FQNNGV. The CDR3 has 15 amino acids. Trimming took 5 bases from V and 3 from J; bases not matched to a gene: 6. Profiled with immunoSEQ multiplex PCR; TCRdb holds only in-frame clones, not every one. The data contain about 230,000 clones, approximately 82% of them singletons. The data belong to a study of blood T cell repertoires in COVID-19. The wider study: PBMCs, B-cell-depleted T cells, or T cells provided the cDNA or gDNA that made up the material.

This chain connects TRBV11-2 to TRBJ2-3; the match to TRBD1 covers 9 bases. The source material was peripheral blood. The sequence was obtained from a woman in her seventies with active or convalescent COVID-19. CDR3 protein: CASSAWTGDTDTQYF. The CDR3 DNA is TGTGCCAGCAGCGCTTGGACAGGGGATACAGATACGCAGTATTTT.